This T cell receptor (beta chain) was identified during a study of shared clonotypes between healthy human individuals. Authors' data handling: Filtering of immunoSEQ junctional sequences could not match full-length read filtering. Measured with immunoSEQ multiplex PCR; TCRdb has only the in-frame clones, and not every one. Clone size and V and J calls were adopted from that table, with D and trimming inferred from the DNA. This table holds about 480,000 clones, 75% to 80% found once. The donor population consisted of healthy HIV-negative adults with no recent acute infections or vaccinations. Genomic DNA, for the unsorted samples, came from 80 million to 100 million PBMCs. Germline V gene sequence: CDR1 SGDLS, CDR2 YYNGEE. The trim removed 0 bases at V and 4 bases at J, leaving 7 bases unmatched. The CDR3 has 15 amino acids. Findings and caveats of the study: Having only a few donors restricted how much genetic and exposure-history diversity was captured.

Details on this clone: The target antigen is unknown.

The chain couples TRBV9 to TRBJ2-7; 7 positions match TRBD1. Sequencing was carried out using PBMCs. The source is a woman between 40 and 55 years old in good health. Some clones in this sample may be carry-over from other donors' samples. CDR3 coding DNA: TGTGCCAGCAGCGTAGGCACAGGGGATGGGTACGAGCAGTACTTC. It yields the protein CASSVGTGDGYEQYF.